A single sample gave rise to the 14 T cell receptor beta chains below, sequenced in a study of early T cells in non-severe SARS-CoV-2 infection (dated by TCRdb to the early 2020s). The library was generated by 5' RACE. Sequencing was carried out with a NextSeq 500. TCRdb's own reprocessing of the public reads used fastp at Q25 and MiXCR and kept productive beta chains. Records with the same CDR3 protein are collapsed into one entry carrying the most frequent genes and DNA. The sample profile shows 25,000 to 35,000 distinct CDR3 sequences; under 6% of them were found once. The ten biggest clones cover 5.8% of the sample. Specimen: whole blood. The receptors were sampled from an adult who was a healthcare worker with PCR-confirmed SARS-CoV-2 infection or an uninfected control (not recorded which).

This clonotype was seen ten or more times. The chain carries TRBV20-1 and TRBJ2-4; D gene uncertain. Trimming shortened V by 5 bases and J by 0 bases, and 8 bases separated the two germline ends. Germline V gene data show CDR1 as DFQATT and CDR2 as SNEGSKA (reference sequence). This CDR3 is 13 amino acids long. This CDR3 is CSAGHLAKNIQYF. CDR3 bases: TGCAGTGCTGGGCACCTAGCCAAAAACATTCAGTACTTC.

This clonotype was detected many times. This chain uses TRBV12-3 or TRBV12-4 with TRBJ2-7; 9 bases are shared with TRBD1. V was pared by 7 bases and J by 5 bases, with 9 bases of the junction left unmatched. CDR3 size: 14 residues. The CDR3 sequence is CASTPGTGPNEQYF. Here the CDR3 DNA reads TGTGCCAGCACCCCCGGGACAGGGCCTAACGAGCAGTACTTC.

This clonotype was seen repeatedly, ten times or more. The chain recombines TRBV24-1 with TRBJ2-5; D is uncertain. The V end lost 4 bases, the J end lost 4 bases, and 9 bases lay between the germline ends. The CDR3 has 13 residues. From germline, CDR1 is KGHDR and CDR2 SFDVKD. CDR3 nucleotides: TGTGCCACCAGTGAACCCCCCCGAGAGACCCAGTACTTC. It encodes CATSEPPRETQYF.

This clonotype was picked up many times. The gene calls are TRBV7-8 and TRBJ1-4; perhaps TRBD1 as D (6 bases). The CDR3 is made up of 16 amino acids. Trimming took off 5 bases at V and 8 bases at J, with 21 bases between the two ends. CDR1 is SGHVS and CDR2 is FQNEAQ in the germline V gene. CDR3 nucleotide sequence: TGTGCCAGCAGCCATCGACCGGACAGCCGTAACGAAAAACTGTTTTTT. Translating it yields CASSHRPDSRNEKLFF.

This clonotype is labeled medium-sized. The chain joins TRBV6-5 to TRBJ1-6, with TRBD1 matching over 10 bases. Losses at the gene ends were 6 bases for V and 10 bases for J; bases not matched to a gene: 6. Looked up from germline, CDR1 is MNHEY and CDR2 is SVGAGI. The CDR3 is 14 residues long. CDR3 amino acids: CASSRGTGASPLHF. The CDR3, as DNA: TGTGCCAGCAGCCGCGGGACAGGGGCCTCACCCCTCCACTTT.

Many counts were recorded for this clonotype. The gene calls are TRBV27 and TRBJ2-5; D gene unclear. This CDR3 comprises 19 residues. Trimming pared 4 bases from V and 1 base from J, leaving 25 bases between. Germline values: CDR1 MNHEY, CDR2 SMNVEV (reference sequence). The CDR3 DNA reads TGTGCCAGCAGTTCAACCCTCGCCTTATTCGGAAGCCTCCAAGAGACCCAGTACTTC. Protein product: CASSSTLALFGSLQETQYF.

This clonotype was counted many times. The rearrangement links TRBV12-3 or TRBV12-4 to TRBJ2-5; D not resolved. Trimming removed 8 bases from V and 5 bases from J, with 18 bases in between. The CDR3 runs to 14 residues. The CDR3 spells CASGRGPIGETQYF. The CDR3 DNA reads as TGTGCCAGCGGACGTGGGCCCATAGGGGAGACCCAGTACTTC.

The chain links TRBV5-6 to TRBJ1-6; D not resolved. Trimming pared 5 bases from V and 0 bases from J, leaving 12 bases between. CDR1 and CDR2 from the germline V gene are SGHDT and YYEEEE. The CDR3 is 16 amino acids. CDR3 protein: CASSSPEGSYNSPLHF. As DNA, the CDR3 is TGTGCCAGCAGTTCTCCTGAGGGCTCCTATAATTCACCCCTCCACTTT.

The J gene is TRBJ2-3, the V gene TRBV27; D perhaps matches TRBD1 (6 bases). The V and J ends lost 2 bases and 4 bases respectively, with 13 bases between them. CDR1 and CDR2 (germline): MNHEY, SMNVEV (reference sequence). The CDR3 contains 15 residues. CDR3 sequence: CASSLGPGEADTQYF. CDR3 sequence (DNA): TGTGCCAGCAGTTTAGGTCCAGGGGAAGCAGATACGCAGTATTTT.

This clonotype showed up just once. The rearrangement joins TRBV4-2 to TRBJ2-1; 11 nucleotides agree with TRBD2. The junction had 7 bases not matched to a gene; V was cut back by 0 bases and J by 6 bases. The CDR3 totals 17 residues. The germline V gene encodes CDR1 LGHNA and CDR2 YNFKEQ. CDR3 residues: CASSQDHSGGAFNEQFF. The CDR3 DNA reads as TGTGCCAGCAGCCAAGATCATAGCGGGGGGGCGTTCAATGAGCAGTTCTTC.

This clonotype has more than one count but fewer than ten. This chain uses TRBV20-1 with TRBJ2-7; D uncertain. Deletions cut 1 base from V and 3 bases from J, with 7 bases between. This CDR3 spans 12 amino acids. CDR1 and CDR2 (germline): DFQATT, SNEGSKA (reference sequence). The CDR3 sequence is CSARVTDYEQYF. The CDR3 DNA sequence: TGCAGTGCTAGAGTGACGGACTACGAGCAGTACTTC.

This clonotype has at least ten counts. V is TRBV19 and J is TRBJ1-5; a possible D gene is TRBD1 (5 bases). V gave up 1 base and J gave up 6 bases, with 10 bases separating them. This CDR3 region has 14 residues. The germline gives CDR1 LNHDA, CDR2 SQIVND (reference sequence). The CDR3 coding sequence is TGTGCCAGTAGTATAGGGGGCAACGCTCAGCCCCAGCATTTT. This encodes CASSIGGNAQPQHF. Based on the CDR3 plus reference TRBV19 and TRBJ1-5, the full variable domain is DGGITQSPKYLFRKEGQNVTLSCEQNLNHDAMYWYRQDPGQGLRLIYYSQIVNDFQKGDIAEGYSVSREKKESFPLTVTSAQKNPTAFYLCASSIGGNAQPQHFGDGTRLSIL.

There are many counts of this clonotype. The chain uses TRBV7-2 and TRBJ2-7; D remains ambiguous. The CDR3 extends over 15 amino acids. Per the germline V gene, CDR1 is SGHTA and CDR2 is FQGNSA. Trimming stripped 5 bases from V and 2 bases from J, with 16 bases between. CDR3 protein: CASSRAALAPYEQYF. The CDR3 nucleotides read TGTGCCAGCAGCCGGGCGGCTTTGGCCCCCTACGAGCAGTACTTC.

Ten or more counts support this clonotype. The genes are TRBV4-3 and TRBJ1-2; TRBD1 matches at 10 bases. The CDR3 sequence is 16 residues long. The trim removed 0 bases at V and 8 bases at J, leaving 9 bases unmatched. The germline V gene has CDR1 LGHNA and CDR2 YSLEER. In DNA, the CDR3 is TGCGCCAGCAGCCAAGATCGGCGCGGGACAGGGGACGGCTACACCTTC. Protein sequence: CASSQDRRGTGDGYTF.